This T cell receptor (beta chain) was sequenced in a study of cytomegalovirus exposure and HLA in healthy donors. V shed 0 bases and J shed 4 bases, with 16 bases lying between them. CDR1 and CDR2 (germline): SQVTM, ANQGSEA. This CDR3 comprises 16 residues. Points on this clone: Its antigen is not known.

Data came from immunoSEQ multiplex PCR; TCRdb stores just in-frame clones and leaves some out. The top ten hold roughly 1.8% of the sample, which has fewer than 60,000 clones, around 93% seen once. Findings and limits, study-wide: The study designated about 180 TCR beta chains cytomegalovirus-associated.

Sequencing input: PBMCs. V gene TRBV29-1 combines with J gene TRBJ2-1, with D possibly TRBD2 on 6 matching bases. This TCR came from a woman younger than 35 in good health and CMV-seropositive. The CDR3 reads CSVEDVSGVGYNEQFF. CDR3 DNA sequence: TGCAGCGTTGAAGATGTTTCGGGAGTTGGGTACAATGAGCAGTTCTTC.